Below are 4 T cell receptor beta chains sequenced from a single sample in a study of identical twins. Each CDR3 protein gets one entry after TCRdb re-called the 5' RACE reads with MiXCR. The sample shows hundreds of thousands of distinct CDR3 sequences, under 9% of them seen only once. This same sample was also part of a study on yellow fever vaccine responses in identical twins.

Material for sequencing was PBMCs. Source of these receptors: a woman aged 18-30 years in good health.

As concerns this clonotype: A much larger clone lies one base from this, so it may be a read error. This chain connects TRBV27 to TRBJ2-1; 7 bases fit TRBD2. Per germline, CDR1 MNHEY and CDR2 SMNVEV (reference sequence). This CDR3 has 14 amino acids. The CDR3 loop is CASNNGGLVNERFF. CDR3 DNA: TGTGCCAGCAACAACGGGGGGTTAGTAAATGAGCGGTTCTTC.

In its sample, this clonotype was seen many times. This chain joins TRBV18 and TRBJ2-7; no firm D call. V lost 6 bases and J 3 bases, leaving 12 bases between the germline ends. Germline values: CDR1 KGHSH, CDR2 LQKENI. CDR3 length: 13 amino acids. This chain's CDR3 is CASSEGPSYEQYF. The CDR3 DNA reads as TGTGCCAGCTCCGAAGGACCCAGCTACGAGCAGTACTTC.

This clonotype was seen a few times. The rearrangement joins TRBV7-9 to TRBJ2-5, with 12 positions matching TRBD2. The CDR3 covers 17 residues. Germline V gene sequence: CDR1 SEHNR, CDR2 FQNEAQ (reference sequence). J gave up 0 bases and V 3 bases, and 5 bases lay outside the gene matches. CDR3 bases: TGTGCCAGCAGCTTCTACGGACTAGCGGGATACCAAGAGACCCAGTACTTC. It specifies CASSFYGLAGYQETQYF.

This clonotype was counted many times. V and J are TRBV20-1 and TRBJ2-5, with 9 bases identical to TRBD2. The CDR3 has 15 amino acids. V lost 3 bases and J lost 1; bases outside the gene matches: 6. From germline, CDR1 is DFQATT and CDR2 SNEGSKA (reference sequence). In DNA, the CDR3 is TGCAGTGCTAGCCCCCTAGCGGGGCTCCAAGAGACCCAGTACTTC. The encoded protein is CSASPLAGLQETQYF.